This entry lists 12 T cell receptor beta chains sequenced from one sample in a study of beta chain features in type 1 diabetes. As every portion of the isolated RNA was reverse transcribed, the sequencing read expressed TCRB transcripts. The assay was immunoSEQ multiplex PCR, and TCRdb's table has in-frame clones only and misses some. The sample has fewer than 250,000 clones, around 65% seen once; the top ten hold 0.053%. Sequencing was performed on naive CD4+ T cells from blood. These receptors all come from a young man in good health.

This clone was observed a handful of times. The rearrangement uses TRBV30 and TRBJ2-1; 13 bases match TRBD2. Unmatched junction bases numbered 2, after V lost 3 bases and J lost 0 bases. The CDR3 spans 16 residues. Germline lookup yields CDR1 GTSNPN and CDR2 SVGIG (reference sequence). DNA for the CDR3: TGTGCCTGGAGCCGGACTAGCGGGAGCTCCTACAATGAGCAGTTCTTC. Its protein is CAWSRTSGSSYNEQFF.

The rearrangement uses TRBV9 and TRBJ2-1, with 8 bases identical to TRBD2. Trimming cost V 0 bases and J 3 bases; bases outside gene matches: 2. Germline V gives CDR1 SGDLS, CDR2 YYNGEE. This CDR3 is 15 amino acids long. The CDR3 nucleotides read TGTGCCAGCAGCGTAGACCTAGCGGGCTACAATGAGCAGTTCTTC. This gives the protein CASSVDLAGYNEQFF.

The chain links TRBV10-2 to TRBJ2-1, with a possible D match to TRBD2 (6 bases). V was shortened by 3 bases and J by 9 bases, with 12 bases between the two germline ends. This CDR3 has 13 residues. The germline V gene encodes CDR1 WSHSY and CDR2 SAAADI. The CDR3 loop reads CASSESRGGEQFF. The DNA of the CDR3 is TGCGCCAGCAGTGAATCGCGGGGTGGTGAGCAGTTCTTC.

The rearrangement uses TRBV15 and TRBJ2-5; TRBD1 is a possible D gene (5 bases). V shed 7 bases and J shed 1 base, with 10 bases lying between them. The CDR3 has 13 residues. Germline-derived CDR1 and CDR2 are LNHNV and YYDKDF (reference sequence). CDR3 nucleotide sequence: TGTGCCACCAATTCCAGGGTCCAAGAGACCCAGTACTTC. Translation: CATNSRVQETQYF.

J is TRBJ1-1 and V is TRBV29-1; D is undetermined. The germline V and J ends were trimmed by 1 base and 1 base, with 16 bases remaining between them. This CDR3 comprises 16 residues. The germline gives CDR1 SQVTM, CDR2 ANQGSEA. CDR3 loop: CSVEGVFPQPNTEAFF. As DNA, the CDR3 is TGCAGCGTTGAAGGAGTCTTCCCGCAGCCGAACACTGAAGCTTTCTTT.

The CDR3: CASSWGGTYNEQFF. CDR3 nucleotide sequence: TGTGCCAGCAGTTGGGGAGGGACCTACAATGAGCAGTTCTTC. The chain couples TRBV25-1 to TRBJ2-1, with TRBD2 matching 7 bases. CDR1 MGHDK and CDR2 SYGVNS come from the germline V gene. This CDR3 spans 14 amino acids. Losses at the gene ends were 5 bases for V and 2 bases for J; bases not matched to a gene: 3.

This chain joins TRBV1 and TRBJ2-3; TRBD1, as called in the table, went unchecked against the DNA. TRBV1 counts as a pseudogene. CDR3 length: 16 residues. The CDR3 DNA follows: TGCACCAGCAGCCAAGTACGGGGACAGAGCACAGATACGCAGTATTTT. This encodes CTSSQVRGQSTDTQYF.

The CDR3, as DNA: TGTGCCAGCTCCCCCACGACAGGGAACAACGAGCAGTACTTC. Its protein product is CASSPTTGNNEQYF. The chain uses TRBV18 and TRBJ2-7, with 7 bases lining up with TRBD1. This CDR3 comprises 14 residues. Germline trimming cut 6 bases from V and 5 bases from J; bases unmatched to any gene: 10. The germline CDR1 and CDR2 sequences are KGHSH and LQKENI.

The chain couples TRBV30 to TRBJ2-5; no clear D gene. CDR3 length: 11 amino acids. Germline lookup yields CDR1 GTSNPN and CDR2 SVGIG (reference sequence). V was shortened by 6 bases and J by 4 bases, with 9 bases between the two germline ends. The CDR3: CACLLVETQYF. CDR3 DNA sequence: TGTGCCTGCCTCCTTGTAGAGACCCAGTACTTC.

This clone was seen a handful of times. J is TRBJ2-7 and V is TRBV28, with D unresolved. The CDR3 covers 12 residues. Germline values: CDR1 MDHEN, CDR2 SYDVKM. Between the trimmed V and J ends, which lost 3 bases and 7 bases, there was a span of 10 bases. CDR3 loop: CASSFRSREQYF. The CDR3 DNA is TGTGCCAGCAGTTTCCGTTCAAGGGAGCAGTACTTC.

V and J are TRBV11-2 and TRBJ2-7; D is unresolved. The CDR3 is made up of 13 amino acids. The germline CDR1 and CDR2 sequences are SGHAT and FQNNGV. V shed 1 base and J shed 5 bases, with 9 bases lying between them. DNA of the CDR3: TGTGCCAGCAGCTTAGTCGCGTGGGACGAGCAGTACTTC. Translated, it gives CASSLVAWDEQYF.

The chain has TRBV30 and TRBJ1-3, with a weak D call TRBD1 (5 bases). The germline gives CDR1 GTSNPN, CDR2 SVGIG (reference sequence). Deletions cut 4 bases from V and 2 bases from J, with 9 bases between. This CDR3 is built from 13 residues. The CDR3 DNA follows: TGTGCCTGGACACAGGCACCTGGAAACACCATATATTTT. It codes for CAWTQAPGNTIYF.